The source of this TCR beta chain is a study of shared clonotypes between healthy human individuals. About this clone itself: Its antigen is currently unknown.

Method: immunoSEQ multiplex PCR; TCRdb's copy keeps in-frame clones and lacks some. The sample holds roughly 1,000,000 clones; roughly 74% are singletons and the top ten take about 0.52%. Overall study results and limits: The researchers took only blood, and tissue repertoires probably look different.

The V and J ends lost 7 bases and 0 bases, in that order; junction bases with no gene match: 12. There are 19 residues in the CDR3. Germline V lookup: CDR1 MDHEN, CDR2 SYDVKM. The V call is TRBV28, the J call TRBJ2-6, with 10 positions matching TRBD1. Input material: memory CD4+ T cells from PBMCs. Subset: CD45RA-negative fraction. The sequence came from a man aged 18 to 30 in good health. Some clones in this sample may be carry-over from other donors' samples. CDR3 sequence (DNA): TGTGCCAGCAAGCCCAGGACAGGGGGAAAAGACTCTGGGGCCAACGTCCTGACTTTC. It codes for CASKPRTGGKDSGANVLTF.